This T cell receptor beta chain was recorded in a study of brain metastases from non-small cell lung cancer. Whole-study results and caveats: Brain metastases had lower T-cell infiltration than primary tumors.

Points on this clone: Its antigen is as yet unknown. At one of its ends the junction is not consistent with the germline gene, which may arise from a read error.

This CDR3 has 12 amino acids. In germline, CDR1 is SGHRS, CDR2 YFSETQ. Libraries were prepared by immunoSEQ multiplex PCR; TCRdb keeps only in-frame clonotypes and omits some of them. This table holds 4,000 to 4,500 clones, around 90% found once. This rearrangement joins TRBV5-1 to TRBJ2-3, with D possibly TRBD2 on 6 matching bases. This TCR derives from a donor aged 40 or over with non-small cell lung cancer. The sample comprised primary lung tumor tissue. The CDR3 here is CASNTGTPPARF. The CDR3 DNA is TGCGCCAGCAACACCGGGACTCCCCCGGCTCGTTTT.